A selection of T cell receptor beta chains follows, all from one sample in a study of regulatory T cells in long-lasting Graves disease. TCRdb analysed the multiplex PCR reads with MiXCR anew, one entry per CDR3 protein. The repertoire holds around 400,000 distinct CDR3 sequences, with 10% to 15% as singletons. Another study also made use of these data, one on T cells in Graves' hyperthyroidism and ophthalmopathy.

Sequencing was performed on peripheral blood mononuclear cells (PBMCs), taken at new diagnosis, from a patient treated with antithyroid drugs. The receptors originated from a woman aged 18-35 years with Graves disease. Each CDR3 is given with its conserved first and last residue. Fields, in order: D gene, clone size, CDR3 length, V gene, J gene, CDR3 DNA, CDR3 protein. The D gene is left open where the match is weak. For some rows the clone size is stated as once, few or many, or as a class when expanded; others skip it.

D gene: NA
clone size: few
CDR3 length: 21
V gene: TRBV30
J gene: TRBJ1-4
CDR3 DNA: TGTGCCTGGAGGGGTCTAACTACTCGGGAGGGAAAGGATGCAACTAATGAAAAACTGTTTTTT
CDR3 protein: CAWRGLTTREGKDATNEKLFF

D gene: NA
clone size: few
CDR3 length: 15
V gene: TRBV3-1
J gene: TRBJ2-1
CDR3 DNA: TGTGCCAGCAGCCCCACTAGTAATTCCTACAATGAGCAGTTCTTC
CDR3 protein: CASSPTSNSYNEQFF

D gene: TRBD1
clone size: many
CDR3 length: 18
V gene: TRBV7-2
J gene: TRBJ1-4
CDR3 DNA: TGTGCCAGCAGCGGACCGGGACAGGGGGCGCTTTGGGATGAAAAACTGTTTTTT
CDR3 protein: CASSGPGQGALWDEKLFF

D gene: NA
clone size: many
CDR3 length: 13
V gene: TRBV12-3/TRBV12-4
J gene: TRBJ1-2
CDR3 DNA: TGTGCCAGCACCCTGACCGTCGGGAATGGCTACACCTTC
CDR3 protein: CASTLTVGNGYTF

D gene: NA
clone size: many
CDR3 length: 15
V gene: TRBV28
J gene: TRBJ1-1
CDR3 DNA: TGTGCCAGCAGTTTGGCGTCTGCCCTGAACACTGAAGCTTTCTTT
CDR3 protein: CASSLASALNTEAFF

D gene: TRBD2
clone size: NA
CDR3 length: 15
V gene: TRBV7-2
J gene: TRBJ2-7
CDR3 DNA: TGTGCCAGCAGCTTAGGACTAGCGGGATTCTACGAGCAGTACTTC
CDR3 protein: CASSLGLAGFYEQYF

D gene: TRBD1
clone size: many
CDR3 length: 14
V gene: TRBV19
J gene: TRBJ1-1
CDR3 DNA: TGTGCCAGTAGTATCGGACAGGGGGCGGTTGGAGCTTTCTTT
CDR3 protein: CASSIGQGAVGAFF

D gene: TRBD2
clone size: many
CDR3 length: 15
V gene: TRBV7-9
J gene: TRBJ2-2
CDR3 DNA: TGTGCCGAAGCGGGGGGGCCCATGAACACCGGGGAGCTGTTTTTT
CDR3 protein: CAEAGGPMNTGELFF

D gene: TRBD1
clone size: many
CDR3 length: 17
V gene: TRBV4-1
J gene: TRBJ2-5
CDR3 DNA: TGCGCCAGCAGCCGCCTTCCGACAGGGAAGGTCCCAGAGACCCAGTACTTC
CDR3 protein: CASSRLPTGKVPETQYF

D gene: NA
clone size: many
CDR3 length: 17
V gene: TRBV27
J gene: TRBJ1-4
CDR3 DNA: TGTGCCAGCAGTTTACCGGCAGGGAGGGCAACTAATGAAAAACTGTTTTTT
CDR3 protein: CASSLPAGRATNEKLFF

D gene: NA
clone size: NA
CDR3 length: 16
V gene: TRBV24-1
J gene: TRBJ1-5
CDR3 DNA: TGTGCCACCAGTCTGTCGGGACAAAGCCTAGATCAGCCCCAGCATTTT
CDR3 protein: CATSLSGQSLDQPQHF

D gene: NA
clone size: few
CDR3 length: 15
V gene: TRBV20-1
J gene: TRBJ2-7
CDR3 DNA: TGCAGTGCTAGAGGAGTGGACTACTCCTTTGGCGAGCAGTACTTC
CDR3 protein: CSARGVDYSFGEQYF

D gene: NA
clone size: few
CDR3 length: 14
V gene: TRBV6-1
J gene: TRBJ2-5
CDR3 DNA: TGTGCCAGCAGTCCGTCAGGGGGGGGGGAGACCCAGTACTTC
CDR3 protein: CASSPSGGGETQYF

D gene: TRBD1
clone size: few
CDR3 length: 16
V gene: TRBV10-3
J gene: TRBJ2-3
CDR3 DNA: TGTGCCATCAGTGAGTCGACAGGGGGTAGCACAGATACGCAGTATTTT
CDR3 protein: CAISESTGGSTDTQYF

D gene: NA
clone size: many
CDR3 length: 17
V gene: TRBV16
J gene: TRBJ1-1
CDR3 DNA: TGTGCCAGCAGCCTTACTACATTTGGAAGCCGAGGGTCTGAAGCTTTCTTT
CDR3 protein: CASSLTTFGSRGSEAFF

D gene: TRBD1
clone size: NA
CDR3 length: 15
V gene: TRBV5-5
J gene: TRBJ2-3
CDR3 DNA: TGTGCCAGCTCCCCGAGGACAGGTCACACAGATACGCAGTATTTT
CDR3 protein: CASSPRTGHTDTQYF

D gene: NA
clone size: NA
CDR3 length: 16
V gene: TRBV5-4
J gene: TRBJ1-2
CDR3 DNA: TGTGCCAGCAGCCTCCCCCCAGCAAGGAGAAACTATGGCTACACCTTC
CDR3 protein: CASSLPPARRNYGYTF

D gene: NA
clone size: many
CDR3 length: 14
V gene: TRBV7-9
J gene: TRBJ2-5
CDR3 DNA: TGTGCCAGCAGCTTACAGGGGGGCCAAGAGACCCAGTACTTC
CDR3 protein: CASSLQGGQETQYF

D gene: NA
clone size: many
CDR3 length: 14
V gene: TRBV5-1
J gene: TRBJ1-1
CDR3 DNA: TGCGCCAGCAGCCCCAGCTCCCTCGCGACTGAAGCTTTCTTT
CDR3 protein: CASSPSSLATEAFF

D gene: NA
clone size: many
CDR3 length: 15
V gene: TRBV20-1
J gene: TRBJ2-5
CDR3 DNA: TGCAGTGCTCTAAGGGGGGGGGCAATCCAAGAGACCCAGTACTTC
CDR3 protein: CSALRGGAIQETQYF

D gene: NA
clone size: NA
CDR3 length: 14
V gene: TRBV12-3/TRBV12-4
J gene: TRBJ1-1
CDR3 DNA: TGTGCCAGCAGTTTAGACAGGCGGGTCACTGAAGCTTTCTTT
CDR3 protein: CASSLDRRVTEAFF

D gene: NA
clone size: many
CDR3 length: 15
V gene: TRBV10-1
J gene: TRBJ2-7
CDR3 DNA: TGCGCCAGCAGTGAAGTGGGGACACCCTCCTACGAGCAGTACTTC
CDR3 protein: CASSEVGTPSYEQYF

D gene: NA
clone size: few
CDR3 length: 11
V gene: TRBV10-3
J gene: TRBJ2-1
CDR3 DNA: TGTGCCGTACTAAAAGGCAATGAGCAGTTCTTC
CDR3 protein: CAVLKGNEQFF

D gene: NA
clone size: many
CDR3 length: 15
V gene: TRBV28
J gene: TRBJ2-7
CDR3 DNA: TGTGCCAGCAGTACCCAAACAGGACCTACCTACGAGCAGTACTTC
CDR3 protein: CASSTQTGPTYEQYF

D gene: TRBD1
clone size: many
CDR3 length: 15
V gene: TRBV3-1
J gene: TRBJ2-1
CDR3 DNA: TGTGCCAGCAGCCCGTCGACAGGGGGCTACAATGAGCAGTTCTTC
CDR3 protein: CASSPSTGGYNEQFF

D gene: NA
clone size: many
CDR3 length: 17
V gene: TRBV7-6
J gene: TRBJ2-2
CDR3 DNA: TGTGCCAGCAGCTTAGTTTCAGGGATGATGAACACCGGGGAGCTGTTTTTT
CDR3 protein: CASSLVSGMMNTGELFF

D gene: NA
clone size: NA
CDR3 length: 15
V gene: TRBV5-8
J gene: TRBJ2-2
CDR3 DNA: TGTGCCAGCACTCGGACTTTAGCGAGCACCGGGGAGCTGTTTTTT
CDR3 protein: CASTRTLASTGELFF

D gene: TRBD1
clone size: NA
CDR3 length: 14
V gene: TRBV5-6
J gene: TRBJ1-6
CDR3 DNA: TGTGCCAGCGCATACGGGACAGGAGATTCACCCCTCCACTTT
CDR3 protein: CASAYGTGDSPLHF

D gene: NA
clone size: many
CDR3 length: 10
V gene: TRBV6-1
J gene: TRBJ1-4
CDR3 DNA: TGTGCCAGCAGTGCTGAAAAACTGTTTTTT
CDR3 protein: CASSAEKLFF

D gene: NA
clone size: many
CDR3 length: 11
V gene: TRBV15
J gene: TRBJ2-1
CDR3 DNA: TGTGCCACCAGCGACGGAAATGAGCAGTTCTTC
CDR3 protein: CATSDGNEQFF

D gene: TRBD1
clone size: many
CDR3 length: 14
V gene: TRBV18
J gene: TRBJ1-2
CDR3 DNA: TGTGCCAGCTCATCTATCCAGGGGGGCTATGGCTACACCTTC
CDR3 protein: CASSSIQGGYGYTF

D gene: TRBD2
clone size: NA
CDR3 length: 16
V gene: TRBV3-1
J gene: TRBJ2-5
CDR3 DNA: TGTGCCAGCAGCCCACTACCGTCTAGCGGTCAAGAGACCCAGTACTTC
CDR3 protein: CASSPLPSSGQETQYF

D gene: NA
clone size: NA
CDR3 length: 20
V gene: TRBV4-3
J gene: TRBJ2-6
CDR3 DNA: TGCGCCAGCAGCCAAGGAGGGGGGCACGGCGGGATCTCTGGGGCCAACGTCCTGACTTTC
CDR3 protein: CASSQGGGHGGISGANVLTF

D gene: NA
clone size: NA
CDR3 length: 17
V gene: TRBV12-3/TRBV12-4
J gene: TRBJ2-7
CDR3 DNA: TGTGCCAGCAGCCCCGGGGGGCGGGAGCTCTCCTCCTACGAGCAGTACTTC
CDR3 protein: CASSPGGRELSSYEQYF

D gene: TRBD2
clone size: many
CDR3 length: 14
V gene: TRBV28
J gene: TRBJ2-5
CDR3 DNA: TGTGCCAGCAGTCCGCGGGAGTTCCAAGAGACCCAGTACTTC
CDR3 protein: CASSPREFQETQYF

D gene: TRBD1
clone size: many
CDR3 length: 15
V gene: TRBV27
J gene: TRBJ1-1
CDR3 DNA: TGTGCCAGCCGCGACGACAGGGGGCGTTCCACTGAAGCTTTCTTT
CDR3 protein: CASRDDRGRSTEAFF

D gene: NA
clone size: many
CDR3 length: 14
V gene: TRBV3-1
J gene: TRBJ1-1
CDR3 DNA: TGTGCCAGCAGCCAAGACCAGGGTGACACTGAAGCTTTCTTT
CDR3 protein: CASSQDQGDTEAFF

D gene: TRBD2
clone size: many
CDR3 length: 17
V gene: TRBV5-1
J gene: TRBJ2-1
CDR3 DNA: TGCGCCAGCAGCTTCCGACTAGCGGGACTTGGATACAATGAGCAGTTCTTC
CDR3 protein: CASSFRLAGLGYNEQFF

D gene: TRBD2
clone size: NA
CDR3 length: 16
V gene: TRBV20-1
J gene: TRBJ2-3
CDR3 DNA: TGCAGTGCCCGGGGCGGGGGGCGAGCATACACAGATACGCAGTATTTT
CDR3 protein: CSARGGGRAYTDTQYF

D gene: NA
clone size: many
CDR3 length: 13
V gene: TRBV6-2/TRBV6-3
J gene: TRBJ2-1
CDR3 DNA: TGTGCCAGCAGTGAAGACCCAGGCCGTGAGCAGTTCTTC
CDR3 protein: CASSEDPGREQFF

D gene: NA
clone size: few
CDR3 length: 13
V gene: TRBV3-1
J gene: TRBJ1-6
CDR3 DNA: TGTGCCAGCAGCCAATTTCCAAATTCACCCCTCCACTTT
CDR3 protein: CASSQFPNSPLHF

D gene: NA
clone size: many
CDR3 length: 14
V gene: TRBV12-3/TRBV12-4
J gene: TRBJ1-5
CDR3 DNA: TGTGCCAGCAGTTTAAGGAGGGGAATTCAGCCCCAGCATTTT
CDR3 protein: CASSLRRGIQPQHF

D gene: NA
clone size: many
CDR3 length: 14
V gene: TRBV27
J gene: TRBJ1-2
CDR3 DNA: TGTGCCAGCAGTTTTTCGGGCCGCATGGAAGGCTACACCTTC
CDR3 protein: CASSFSGRMEGYTF

D gene: NA
clone size: many
CDR3 length: 15
V gene: TRBV18
J gene: TRBJ1-1
CDR3 DNA: TGTGCCAGCTCACCCATTAGGGTGGGGGACACTGAAGCTTTCTTT
CDR3 protein: CASSPIRVGDTEAFF

D gene: NA
clone size: many
CDR3 length: 16
V gene: TRBV11-2
J gene: TRBJ2-1
CDR3 DNA: TGTGCCAGCAGCCCGGGTTGGGGGGATCATTACAATGAGCAGTTCTTC
CDR3 protein: CASSPGWGDHYNEQFF

D gene: NA
clone size: many
CDR3 length: 22
V gene: TRBV12-3/TRBV12-4
J gene: TRBJ2-3
CDR3 DNA: TGTGCCAGCAGTTTGGGGCCTATGGGTAGAGCGATTTACGGAACGACAACAGATACGCAGTATTTT
CDR3 protein: CASSLGPMGRAIYGTTTDTQYF

D gene: NA
clone size: many
CDR3 length: 15
V gene: TRBV7-6
J gene: TRBJ1-5
CDR3 DNA: TGTGCCAGCAGCCCCAATTGGGGCAGCAATCAGCCCCAGCATTTT
CDR3 protein: CASSPNWGSNQPQHF

D gene: NA
clone size: few
CDR3 length: 17
V gene: TRBV4-2
J gene: TRBJ1-4
CDR3 DNA: TGTGCCAGCAGACGCCCTAGTGGAGGGGTGCTTAATGAAAAACTGTTTTTT
CDR3 protein: CASRRPSGGVLNEKLFF

D gene: NA
clone size: many
CDR3 length: 14
V gene: TRBV6-1
J gene: TRBJ1-1
CDR3 DNA: TGTGCCAGCAGCTCGACAGCCCCAGCATGGGAAGCTTTCTTT
CDR3 protein: CASSSTAPAWEAFF

D gene: NA
clone size: many
CDR3 length: 15
V gene: TRBV7-9
J gene: TRBJ2-5
CDR3 DNA: TGTGCCAGCAGCTCCGCCCCCACTAGTAAAGAGACCCAGTACTTC
CDR3 protein: CASSSAPTSKETQYF

D gene: NA
clone size: many
CDR3 length: 13
V gene: TRBV10-3
J gene: TRBJ1-1
CDR3 DNA: TGTGCCATCAGTGAGGTTTGGGACACTGAAGCTTTCTTT
CDR3 protein: CAISEVWDTEAFF

D gene: NA
clone size: few
CDR3 length: 12
V gene: TRBV5-1
J gene: TRBJ2-1
CDR3 DNA: TGCGCCAGCAGCTCCATCAGGGATGAGCAGTTCTTC
CDR3 protein: CASSSIRDEQFF

D gene: TRBD1
clone size: many
CDR3 length: 13
V gene: TRBV7-3
J gene: TRBJ1-5
CDR3 DNA: TGTGCCAGCAGCCTGACAGGGACGGGGCCCCAGCATTTT
CDR3 protein: CASSLTGTGPQHF

D gene: TRBD2
clone size: NA
CDR3 length: 15
V gene: TRBV2
J gene: TRBJ2-7
CDR3 DNA: TGTGCCAGCAGCTCGCGGGGGGCGGGAGGGCACGAGCAGTACTTC
CDR3 protein: CASSSRGAGGHEQYF